This TCR beta chain was documented in a study of molecular identifiers for immune sequencing clone quantification. In the sort, naive CD8 T cells were defined as CD8+CD4-CCR7+CD45RA+. TCRdb reanalysed the PCR reads using MiXCR and keeps one entry per CDR3 protein. The sample has 460,000 or so distinct CDR3 sequences; about a fifth are singletons. The CDR3 is 15 residues long. Germline V CDR1 and CDR2: KGHSH, LQKENI. The V end lost 2 bases, the J end lost 4 bases, and 15 bases lay between the germline ends. Broader study findings: Naive cells had under 1% of molecules in clones above 20 RNA copies, effectors over 99%.

With respect to this clonotype: Its specificity is unknown.

Sequenced material: naive CD8+ T cells from blood, with Jurkat cell RNA spiked in. Subset defined: FACS-sorted CD8+CD4-CCR7+CD45RA+ naive T cells. The gene calls are TRBV18 and TRBJ2-7; maybe TRBD1 (6 bases). The clonotype was recovered from a human donor in good health. Some libraries in this study had Jurkat cell RNA spiked in. The CDR3 nucleotides are TGTGCCAGCTCACCATTTTCAGGGGCAGGGTACGAGCAGTACTTC. Encoded protein: CASSPFSGAGYEQYF.